Described below is a single TCR beta chain sequence and its context. What it recognizes is unknown. Trimming cost V 6 bases and J 3 bases, with 9 bases left between them. The CDR3 covers 13 residues. The sample originates from a study of T cell repertoires in cytomegalovirus infection. Study results and caveats: There were HLA-C-restricted CMV-specific TCR beta clonotypes dominating the ex vivo response.

TCRdb analysed the reads with MiXCR anew, one entry per CDR3 protein. This sample has some 560,000 distinct CDR3 sequences, with approximately 40% found just once. Sequences were derived from cultured PBMCs, sampled from culture after CMV antigen stimulation. The V gene is TRBV12-3 or TRBV12-4, the J gene TRBJ1-5, with a possible D match to TRBD1 (6 bases). The receptor was isolated from a human donor in good health (CMV status not recorded). Some clones in this sample may be carry-over from other donors' samples. In DNA, the CDR3 is TGTGCCAGCAGCGGACAGTACAATCAGCCCCAGCATTTT. Translating it yields CASSGQYNQPQHF.